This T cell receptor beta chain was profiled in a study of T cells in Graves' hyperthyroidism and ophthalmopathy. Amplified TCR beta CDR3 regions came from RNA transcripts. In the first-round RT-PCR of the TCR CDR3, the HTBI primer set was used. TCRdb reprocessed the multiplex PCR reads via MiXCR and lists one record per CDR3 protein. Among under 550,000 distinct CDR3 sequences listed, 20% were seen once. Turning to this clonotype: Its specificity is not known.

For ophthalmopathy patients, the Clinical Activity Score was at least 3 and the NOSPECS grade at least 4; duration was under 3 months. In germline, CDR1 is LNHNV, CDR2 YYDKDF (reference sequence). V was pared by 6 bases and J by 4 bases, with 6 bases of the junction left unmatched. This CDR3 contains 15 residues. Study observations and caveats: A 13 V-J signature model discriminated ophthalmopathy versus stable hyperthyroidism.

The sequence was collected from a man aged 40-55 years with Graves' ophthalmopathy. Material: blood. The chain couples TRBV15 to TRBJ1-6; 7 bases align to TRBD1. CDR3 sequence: CATRMGQNYNSPLHF. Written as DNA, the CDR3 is TGTGCCACCAGGATGGGACAGAATTATAATTCACCCCTCCACTTT.